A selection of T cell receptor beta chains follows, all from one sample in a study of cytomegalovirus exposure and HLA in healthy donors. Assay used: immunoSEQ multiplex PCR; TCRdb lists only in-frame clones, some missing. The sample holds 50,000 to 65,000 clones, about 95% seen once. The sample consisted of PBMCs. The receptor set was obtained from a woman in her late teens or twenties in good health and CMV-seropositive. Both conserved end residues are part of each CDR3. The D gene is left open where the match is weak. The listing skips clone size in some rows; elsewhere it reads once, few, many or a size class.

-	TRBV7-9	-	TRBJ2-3	TGTGCCAGCAGCCCGACAGGAGATACGCAGTATTTT	CASSPTGDTQYF
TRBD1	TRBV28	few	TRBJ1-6	TGTGCCAGCACCCGCTCCACAGGGGTGGTTTCACCCCTCCACTTT	CASTRSTGVVSPLHF
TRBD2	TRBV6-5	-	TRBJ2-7	TGTGCCAGCAGGGGAGGGAGGGTCAGCTCCTACGAGCAGTACTTC	CASRGGRVSSYEQYF
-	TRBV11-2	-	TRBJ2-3	TGTGCCAGCAGCTTAGGACAGCCAACAGATACGCAGTATTTT	CASSLGQPTDTQYF
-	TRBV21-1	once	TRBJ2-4	TGTGCCAGCAGCAAAGAGGACAGGGGGGGAAACATTCAGTACTTC	CASSKEDRGGNIQYF
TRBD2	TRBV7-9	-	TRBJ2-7	TGTGCCAGCAGCTCCCTGCGGAACGGGGGGGACAAAGTCTACGAGCAGTACTTC	CASSSLRNGGDKVYEQYF
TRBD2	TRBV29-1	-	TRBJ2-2	TGCAGCGGAAGGACTAGCGGCAACACCGGGGAGCTGTTTTTT	CSGRTSGNTGELFF
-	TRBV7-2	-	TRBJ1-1	TGTGCCAGTAAAGACCGGGGGGGACGGGAAGCTTTCTTT	CASKDRGGREAFF
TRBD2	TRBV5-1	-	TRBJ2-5	TGCGCCAGCAGCGGGGGAGGGCGGAGCCAAGAGACCCAGTACTTC	CASSGGGRSQETQYF
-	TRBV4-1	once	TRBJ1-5	TGCGCCAGCAGCCAAGCCGGCGGGGGGAATCAGCCCCAGCATTTT	CASSQAGGGNQPQHF
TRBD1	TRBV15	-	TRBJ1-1	TGTGCCACGCGGGAAGGGGGCCAAATGAACACTGAAGCTTTCTTT	CATREGGQMNTEAFF
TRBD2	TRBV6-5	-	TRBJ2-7	TGTGCCAGCAGTTCCCCAAAGCGGGAGGCCTACGAGCAGTACTTC	CASSSPKREAYEQYF
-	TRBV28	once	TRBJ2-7	TGTGCCAGCAGTCTCCCCGGCGGGGTACTAGGGGAGCAGTACTTC	CASSLPGGVLGEQYF
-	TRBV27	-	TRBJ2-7	TGTGCCAGCAGTCAGACAGGTCGAAGGGACGAGCAGTACTTC	CASSQTGRRDEQYF
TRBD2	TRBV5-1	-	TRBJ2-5	TGCGCCAGCAGCATGACTAGCGGCCAAGAGACCCAGTACTTC	CASSMTSGQETQYF
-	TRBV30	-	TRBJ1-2	TGTGCCTGGAGTGTTTGTACAGTCTATGGCTACACCTTC	CAWSVCTVYGYTF
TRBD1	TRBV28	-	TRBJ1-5	TGTGCCAGCAGTTACCGGGACAGGGGTATTGACAATCAGCCCCAGCATTTT	CASSYRDRGIDNQPQHF
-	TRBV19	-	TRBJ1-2	TGTGCCAGTAGTACGCGGAGCTATGGCTACACCTTC	CASSTRSYGYTF
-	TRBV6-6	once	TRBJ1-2	TGTGCCAGCCGTTCGGGGGGCTACACCTTC	CASRSGGYTF
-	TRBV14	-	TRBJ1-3	TGTGCCAGCAGCCCAGGAGGGGTCTTCTCATATTTT	CASSPGGVFSYF
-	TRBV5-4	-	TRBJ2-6	TGTGCCAGCAGCCGTGGGGGCAGCCTCTCTGGGGCCAACGTCCTGACTTTC	CASSRGGSLSGANVLTF
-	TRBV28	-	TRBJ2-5	TGTGCCAGCATGGGGCACGATGGAATGGAGACCCAGTACTTC	CASMGHDGMETQYF
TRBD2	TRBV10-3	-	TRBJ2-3	TGTGCCTGCGGGGGTTTTGGAGATACGCAGTATTTT	CACGGFGDTQYF
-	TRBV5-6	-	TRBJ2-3	TGTGCCAGCAGCTTGGGGGGGCCAAGCACAGATACGCAGTATTTT	CASSLGGPSTDTQYF
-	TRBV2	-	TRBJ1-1	TGTGCCAGCAGCTGGCTGTCTGAAGCTTTCTTT	CASSWLSEAFF
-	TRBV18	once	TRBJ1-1	TGTGCCAGCTCACCAGAGAGTGGCACTGAAGCTTTCTTT	CASSPESGTEAFF
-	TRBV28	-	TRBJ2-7	TGTGCCAGCAGTCGCCCGGGACTGAACTACGAGCAGTACTTC	CASSRPGLNYEQYF
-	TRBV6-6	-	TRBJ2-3	TGTGCCAGCAGTTACGGTGAAGGCGGGACGACAGATACGCAGTATTTT	CASSYGEGGTTDTQYF
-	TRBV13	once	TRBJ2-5	TGTGCCAGCAGCTTAGGCAGGGGACGAGAGACCCAGTACTTC	CASSLGRGRETQYF
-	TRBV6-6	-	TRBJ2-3	TGTGCCAGTACCCCCTTATTTCTAGCAGGCACAGATACGCAGTATTTT	CASTPLFLAGTDTQYF
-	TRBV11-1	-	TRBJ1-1	TGTGCCAGCGGACAGCAGAGGAACACTGAAGCTTTCTTT	CASGQQRNTEAFF
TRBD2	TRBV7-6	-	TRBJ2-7	TGTGCCAGCAGCGCACTAGCGGGAGAATTTCGGGGCGAGCAGTACTTC	CASSALAGEFRGEQYF
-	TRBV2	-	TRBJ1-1	TGTGCCAGCAGCAAGGCTAACAGGGAAGGTGAAGCTTTCTTT	CASSKANREGEAFF
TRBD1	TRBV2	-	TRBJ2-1	TGTGCCAGCAAGGCGATACAGGGGGCAGTTGTCTTC	CASKAIQGAVVF
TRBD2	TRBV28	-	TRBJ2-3	TGTGCCAGCAGCTACAGACTAGCGGGACGGGGCACAGATACGCAGTATTTT	CASSYRLAGRGTDTQYF
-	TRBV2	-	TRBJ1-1	TGTGCCAGCAGTGAAGCGGGAGGAGACCTGAACACTGAAGCTTTCTTT	CASSEAGGDLNTEAFF
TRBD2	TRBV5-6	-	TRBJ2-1	TGTGCCAGCAGCTTGTACGTTAGCGGGACCTACAATGAGCAGTTCTTC	CASSLYVSGTYNEQFF
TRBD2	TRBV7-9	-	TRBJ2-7	TGTGCCAGCAGCTTGGCGGGAGGGGGATACTACGAGCAGTACTTC	CASSLAGGGYYEQYF
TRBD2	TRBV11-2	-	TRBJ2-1	TGTGCCAGCAGCTTAGGTGCTAGCGGGAGATCGAATGAGCAGTTCTTC	CASSLGASGRSNEQFF
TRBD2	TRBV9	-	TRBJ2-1	TGTGCCAGCAGCGTAGATACTAGCGGTAGGCAGCAGTTCTTC	CASSVDTSGRQQFF
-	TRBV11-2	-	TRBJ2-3	TGTGCCAGCAGCTTAGGCAGGGGCACAGATACGCAGTATTTT	CASSLGRGTDTQYF